This T cell receptor (beta chain) was documented in a study of beta chain features in type 1 diabetes. Since all of the isolated RNA was reverse transcribed, expressed TCRB transcripts were what got sequenced. The assay was immunoSEQ multiplex PCR, and TCRdb's table has in-frame clones only and misses some. This table has over 700,000 clones, around a sixth appearing once. Every sorted population was more than 95% pure. The germline gives CDR1 MDHEN, CDR2 SYDVKM. Trimming left V 6 bases short and J 2 bases short, with 14 bases between. This CDR3 comprises 14 residues. What was sequenced was naive CD4+ T cells from blood. The sequence derives from a woman aged 18-29 years in good health. The V gene is TRBV28, the J gene TRBJ2-7; TRBD2 is a possible D gene (5 bases). This CDR3 reads CASSLSGITYEQYF. CDR3 bases: TGTGCCAGCAGCCTAAGCGGTATTACCTACGAGCAGTACTTC.